A selection of T cell receptor beta chains follows, all from one sample in a study of T cell repertoires in aging, cancer and after chemotherapy. TCRdb used MiXCR to reprocess the multiplex PCR reads, holding one entry per CDR3 protein. The profile shows about 12,000 distinct CDR3 sequences, approximately 31% of them singletons. The sequenced sample consisted of blood. All receptors derive from a human donor in good health. The donor label of this sample is uncertain. Each CDR3 is given with its conserved first and last residue. The D gene is left open where the match is weak. Not all rows give a size; the values are once, few, many and, for expanded clones, a class.

D gene | J gene | V gene | clone size | CDR3 protein | CDR3 DNA
- | TRBJ1-1 | TRBV19 | - | CASSITHRDGEAFF | TGTGCCAGTAGTATAACCCACAGGGACGGTGAAGCTTTCTTT
TRBD1 | TRBJ1-5 | TRBV12-3/TRBV12-4 | - | CASSTTGGDQPQHF | TGTGCCAGCAGCACGACAGGGGGGGATCAGCCCCAGCATTTT
- | TRBJ1-2 | TRBV12-3/TRBV12-4 | - | CASSLRRTANYGYTF | TGTGCCAGCAGTCTCCGCAGAACAGCTAACTATGGCTACACCTTC
- | TRBJ2-5 | TRBV5-4 | - | CASRVQGPQETQYF | TGTGCCAGCAGGGTCCAGGGGCCCCAAGAGACCCAGTACTTC
- | TRBJ2-7 | TRBV20-1 | once | CSARGYEQYF | TGCAGTGCTAGGGGGTACGAGCAGTACTTC
TRBD1 | TRBJ2-5 | TRBV10-3 | - | CAISESGTGTQETQYF | TGTGCCATCAGTGAGTCGGGGACAGGGACACAAGAGACCCAGTACTTC
TRBD2 | TRBJ2-7 | TRBV6-5 | - | CATKPGLAVYEQYF | TGTGCCACCAAGCCGGGACTAGCAGTGTACGAGCAGTACTTC
- | TRBJ2-5 | TRBV5-1 | - | CASSLGTFQETQYF | TGCGCCAGCAGCCTCGGGACATTTCAAGAGACCCAGTACTTC
- | TRBJ2-1 | TRBV6-1 | - | CASSEMMGASLNEQFF | TGTGCCAGCAGTGAAATGATGGGGGCCTCGCTTAATGAGCAGTTCTTC
- | TRBJ2-2 | TRBV30 | medium-sized | CAWSRTNTGELFF | TGTGCCTGGAGTCGAACGAACACCGGGGAGCTGTTTTTT
- | TRBJ1-2 | TRBV20-1 | - | CSARGARGVYGYTF | TGCAGTGCTAGAGGTGCCCGAGGGGTCTATGGCTACACCTTC
TRBD1 | TRBJ2-7 | TRBV27 | - | CASSEVWDSYEQYF | TGTGCCAGCAGTGAAGTATGGGACAGTTACGAGCAGTACTTC
TRBD1 | TRBJ1-5 | TRBV27 | - | CASSIDRANQPQHF | TGTGCCAGCAGTATCGACAGGGCCAATCAGCCCCAGCATTTT
- | TRBJ1-1 | TRBV12-3/TRBV12-4 | - | CASSFDSQNTEAFF | TGTGCCAGCAGTTTCGACAGTCAGAACACTGAAGCTTTCTTT
- | TRBJ1-3 | TRBV29-1 | - | CSVEDPRSSGNTIYF | TGCAGCGTTGAAGATCCCCGGAGCTCTGGAAACACCATATATTTT
- | TRBJ2-7 | TRBV6-5 | - | CASSYEGYEQYF | TGTGCCAGCAGTTACGAAGGCTACGAGCAGTACTTC
TRBD1 | TRBJ1-5 | TRBV6-1 | few | CASTLDRDGNQPQHF | TGTGCCAGCACTCTGGACAGGGATGGCAATCAGCCCCAGCATTTT
- | TRBJ1-1 | TRBV12-3/TRBV12-4 | - | CASSLNRATEAFF | TGTGCCAGCAGTTTAAACCGGGCCACTGAAGCTTTCTTT
TRBD1 | TRBJ1-2 | TRBV6-1 | few | CASSEVAGGYGYTF | TGTGCCAGCAGTGAAGTGGCAGGGGGGTATGGCTACACCTTC
TRBD2 | TRBJ2-2 | TRBV10-3 | - | CAISGGPGAGGPGTGELFF | TGTGCCATCAGTGGTGGCCCAGGAGCGGGGGGGCCTGGCACCGGGGAGCTGTTTTTT
- | TRBJ1-3 | TRBV20-1 | - | CSARSGSGNTIYF | TGCAGTGCTAGATCGGGGTCTGGAAACACCATATATTTT
TRBD2 | TRBJ2-3 | TRBV6-1 | few | CASSEALAGGPVTQYF | TGTGCCAGCAGTGAAGCCCTAGCGGGGGGGCCTGTTACGCAGTATTTT
- | TRBJ2-2 | TRBV24-1 | - | CATMAGELFF | TGTGCCACCATGGCCGGGGAGCTGTTTTTT
- | TRBJ2-6 | TRBV20-1 | - | CSAALGANVLTF | TGCAGTGCTGCCCTCGGGGCCAACGTCCTGACTTTC
- | TRBJ2-5 | TRBV6-5 | - | CASSDGGDPQETQYF | TGCGCCAGCAGTGACGGTGGAGACCCTCAAGAGACCCAGTACTTC
- | TRBJ2-1 | TRBV4-2 | - | CASSQDKLAVLHEQFF | TGCGCCAGCAGCCAAGATAAACTAGCCGTGCTCCATGAGCAGTTCTTC
- | TRBJ2-1 | TRBV6-5 | medium-sized | CASRSNRGRQFF | TGTGCCAGCAGGTCAAACCGGGGCAGGCAGTTCTTC
TRBD1 | TRBJ2-5 | TRBV29-1 | medium-sized | CSVGVGQGVKETQYF | TGCAGCGTAGGTGTGGGACAGGGGGTGAAAGAGACCCAGTACTTC
- | TRBJ1-6 | TRBV5-4 | - | CASSLRENSPLHF | TGTGCCAGCAGCTTGCGGGAGAATTCACCCCTCCACTTT
- | TRBJ2-3 | TRBV20-1 | few | CSAANPMADTDTQYF | TGCAGTGCCGCTAACCCGATGGCAGACACAGATACGCAGTATTTT
- | TRBJ2-2 | TRBV7-6 | - | CASSSDQYGELFF | TGTGCCAGCAGCTCTGACCAATACGGGGAGCTGTTTTTT
TRBD1 | TRBJ1-2 | TRBV5-5 | - | CASTRGGQQNYGYTF | TGTGCCAGCACCAGAGGGGGACAGCAGAACTATGGCTACACCTTC
- | TRBJ2-5 | TRBV5-4 | - | CASSSVAGYETQYF | TGTGCCAGCAGCTCGGTTGCGGGGTACGAAACCCAGTACTTC
- | TRBJ1-5 | TRBV6-1 | few | CAVTDWGNSNQPQHF | TGTGCCGTGACGGATTGGGGGAATAGCAATCAGCCCCAGCATTTT
- | TRBJ2-7 | TRBV5-1 | - | CASSLSSSYEQYF | TGCGCCAGCAGCTTGTCTTCCTCCTACGAGCAGTACTTC
- | TRBJ1-6 | TRBV6-5 | few | CASSYPISLRAGYNSPLHF | TGTGCCAGCAGTTACCCAATTTCGCTCCGGGCTGGGTATAATTCACCCCTCCACTTT
- | TRBJ1-5 | TRBV5-6 | - | CASSLGRPIGNQPQHF | TGTGCCAGCAGCTTGGGGCGGCCTATTGGCAATCAGCCCCAGCATTTT
TRBD2 | TRBJ2-1 | TRBV6-5 | few | CASSYTGLVPANEQFF | TGTGCCAGCAGTTACACTGGACTAGTTCCCGCAAATGAGCAGTTCTTC